These 10 T cell receptor beta chains originate from one sample sequenced in a study of blood T cells in healthy people across ages. A J-beta primer mix and a sample-barcoded 5' primer were used in a second PCR of about 7 to 12 cycles. MiXCR, run by TCRdb on the 5' RACE reads, gives a single entry per CDR3 protein. The sample carries over a million distinct CDR3 sequences, around 43% recorded once. Specimen: blood. The source of these receptors is a woman aged 55-69 years in good health.

This clonotype was counted only a few times. The chain carries TRBV15 and TRBJ1-2; possibly TRBD1 for D (5 bases). V lost 3 bases and J 4 bases, leaving 12 bases between the germline ends. Per germline, CDR1 LNHNV and CDR2 YYDKDF (reference sequence). This CDR3 region has 14 residues. As DNA, the CDR3 is TGTGCCACCAGCAGGCAGGGAGGGTCCTATGGCTACACCTTC. As protein: CATSRQGGSYGYTF.

In this sample, this clonotype turned up once. CDR3 sequence reads: CASSLAPGDSPLHF. Written as DNA, the CDR3 is TGTGCCAGCAGCTTAGCTCCGGGCGATTCACCCCTCCACTTT. The V gene is TRBV13, the J gene TRBJ1-6; no clear D gene. CDR1 and CDR2 from the germline V gene are PRHDT and FYEKMQ (reference sequence). The CDR3 has 14 residues. Trimming shortened V by 1 base and J by 8 bases, and 9 bases separated the two germline ends.

This clonotype was seen more than once but under ten times. The chain couples TRBV6-5 to TRBJ2-1, with D possibly being TRBD1 (5 bases). V lost 5 bases, J lost 4 bases, and 12 bases lay in between. The CDR3 spans 14 residues. Per the germline V gene, CDR1 is MNHEY and CDR2 is SVGAGI. The CDR3 loop is CASSPQTAYNEQFF. CDR3 bases: TGTGCCAGCAGTCCCCAGACAGCATACAATGAGCAGTTCTTC.

This chain links TRBV5-1 with TRBJ1-2; 8 bases match TRBD1. CDR1 SGHRS and CDR2 YFSETQ come from the germline V gene. CDR3 length: 15 amino acids. Trimming took 2 bases from V and 5 from J; bases not matched to a gene: 8. The CDR3 reads CASSFSGDRPYGYTF. The CDR3 region has the DNA TGCGCCAGCAGCTTTTCGGGGGACAGGCCATATGGCTACACCTTC.

The J gene is TRBJ2-6, the V gene TRBV5-1, with 8 bases that match TRBD1. The germline V gene has CDR1 SGHRS and CDR2 YFSETQ. Trimming cost V 4 bases and J 3 bases; bases outside gene matches: 6. This CDR3 region has 16 residues. CDR3 bases: TGCGCCAGCAGCACTTCCAGGGGGCGTGGGGCCAACGTCCTGACTTTC. It encodes CASSTSRGRGANVLTF.

This sequence joins TRBV7-8 and TRBJ2-7, with 11 bases matching TRBD1. V dropped 7 bases and J dropped 2; count of bases not matched to a gene: 4. The CDR3 totals 14 residues. The germline V gene has CDR1 SGHVS and CDR2 FQNEAQ. For the CDR3, the DNA is TGTGCCAGCACCGGGACAGGGGGAGCCTACGAGCAGTACTTC. Its translation is CASTGTGGAYEQYF.

The chain employs TRBV2 and TRBJ1-4; the D gene is possibly TRBD1 (6 bases). The CDR3 covers 14 residues. The germline V gene encodes CDR1 SNHLY and CDR2 FYNNEI. V was shortened by 7 bases and J by 5 bases, with 14 bases between the two germline ends. CDR3 loop: CASNPGGANEKLFF. DNA for the CDR3: TGTGCCAGCAATCCCGGGGGCGCGAATGAAAAACTGTTTTTT.

In its sample, this clonotype was seen a few times. The rearrangement links TRBV7-2 to TRBJ2-5; 9 bases line up with TRBD2. Germline loops: CDR1 SGHTA, CDR2 FQGNSA. The J segment lost 4 bases and the V segment lost 3 bases, leaving 15 bases of the junction unmatched. The CDR3 spans 18 residues. As DNA, the CDR3 is TGTGCCAGCAGCTTTTATTCTCGTCGCGGGAGGGCCGGAGAGACCCAGTACTTC. The encoded protein is CASSFYSRRGRAGETQYF.

This chain links TRBV14 with TRBJ2-5; 9 bases line up with TRBD1. The CDR3 extends over 15 amino acids. The V segment lost 5 bases and the J segment 5 bases; nucleotides outside the gene matches: 9. Germline CDR1 reads SGHDN; CDR2 reads FVKESK. The CDR3 spells CASSARQGGRETQYF. CDR3 DNA sequence: TGTGCCAGCAGCGCCAGACAGGGGGGTCGGGAGACCCAGTACTTC.

The chain recombines TRBV20-1 with TRBJ2-2, with a weak D call TRBD1 (5 bases). V lost 3 bases and J 6 bases, leaving 11 bases between the germline ends. The CDR3 consists of 13 residues. Germline values: CDR1 DFQATT, CDR2 SNEGSKA (reference sequence). The CDR3 bases are TGCAGTGCTAGGGGGCTAGTGTCCGGGGAGCTGTTTTTT. Protein: CSARGLVSGELFF.